The clone carrying this T cell receptor beta chain was observed a handful of times. Its antigen is still unknown. Germline CDR1 is KGHSH and CDR2 is LQKENI. The CDR3 length is 14 residues. V lost 0 bases, J lost 5 bases, and 7 bases lay in between. Excluded were patients with other autoimmune diseases, uncontrolled infections, pregnancy or lactation. Symptoms, serum thyroxine and TRAb, thyroid ultrasound, and orbital computed tomography formed the diagnostic basis. This entry is derived from a study of Graves' ophthalmopathy and Graves' hyperthyroidism. Study-wide results and limits: Most thyroid-expanded clonotypes exceeding 0.001 frequency were also found in blood.

The sequenced template was RNA, covering the TCR beta CDR3 region. The first-round RT-PCR employed HTBI primers together with the Qiagen OneStep RT-PCR kit. A multiplex PCR was then performed as the second round. TCRdb called the multiplex PCR reads again in MiXCR, with one record for every CDR3 protein. The table records approximately 380,000 distinct CDR3 sequences, under 25% of them present only once. The receptor was derived from a woman younger than 30 with stable Graves' hyperthyroidism. What was sequenced was peripheral blood. The chain recombines TRBV18 with TRBJ2-2; D is unresolved. The CDR3 coding sequence is TGTGCCAGCTCACCACCAGGCAGGACCGGGGAGCTGTTTTTT. Translation: CASSPPGRTGELFF.